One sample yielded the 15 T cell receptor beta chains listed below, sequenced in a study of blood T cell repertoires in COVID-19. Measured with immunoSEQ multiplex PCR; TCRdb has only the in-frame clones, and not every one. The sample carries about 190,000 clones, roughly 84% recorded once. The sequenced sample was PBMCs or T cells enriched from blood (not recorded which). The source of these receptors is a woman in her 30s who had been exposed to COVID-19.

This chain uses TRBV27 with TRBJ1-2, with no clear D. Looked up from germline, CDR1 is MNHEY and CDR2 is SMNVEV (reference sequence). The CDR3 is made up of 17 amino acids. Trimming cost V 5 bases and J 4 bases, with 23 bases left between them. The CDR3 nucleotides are TGTGCCAGCAGTCACGAGCTGCAATACCCCCCCTTCTATGGCTACACCTTC. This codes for CASSHELQYPPFYGYTF.

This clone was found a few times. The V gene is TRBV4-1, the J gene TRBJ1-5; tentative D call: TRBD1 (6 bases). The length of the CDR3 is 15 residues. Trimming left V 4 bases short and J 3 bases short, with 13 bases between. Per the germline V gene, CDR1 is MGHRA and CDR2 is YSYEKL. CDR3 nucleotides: TGCGCCAGCAGCCGGACACAGGGAGTCAATCAGCCCCAGCATTTT. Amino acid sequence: CASSRTQGVNQPQHF.

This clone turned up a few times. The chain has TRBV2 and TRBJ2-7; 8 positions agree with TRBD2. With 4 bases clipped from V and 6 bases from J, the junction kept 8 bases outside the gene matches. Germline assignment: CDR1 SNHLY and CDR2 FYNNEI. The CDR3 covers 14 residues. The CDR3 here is CASSGTESGGEQYF. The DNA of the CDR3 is TGTGCCAGCAGTGGAACGGAAAGCGGGGGCGAGCAGTACTTC.

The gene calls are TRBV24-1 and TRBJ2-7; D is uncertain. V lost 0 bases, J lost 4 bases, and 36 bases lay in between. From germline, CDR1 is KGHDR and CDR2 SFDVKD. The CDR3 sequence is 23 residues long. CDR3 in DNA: TGTGCCACCAGTGATTTGCACAGTGCTTCTTGGCCACCTGCTCTCTATACACCATACGAGCAGTACTTC. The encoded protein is CATSDLHSASWPPALYTPYEQYF.

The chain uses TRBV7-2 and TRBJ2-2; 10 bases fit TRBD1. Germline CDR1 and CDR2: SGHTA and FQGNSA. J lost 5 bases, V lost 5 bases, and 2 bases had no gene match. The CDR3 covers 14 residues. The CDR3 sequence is CASSGTGDTGELFF. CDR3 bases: TGTGCCAGCAGCGGGACAGGGGATACCGGGGAGCTGTTTTTT. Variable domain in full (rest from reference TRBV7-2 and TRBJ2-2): GAGVSQSPSNKVTEKGKDVELRCDPISGHTALYWYRQSLGQGLEFLIYFQGNSAPDKSGLPSDRFSAERTGGSVSTLTIQRTQQEDSAVYLCASSGTGDTGELFFGEGSRLTVL.

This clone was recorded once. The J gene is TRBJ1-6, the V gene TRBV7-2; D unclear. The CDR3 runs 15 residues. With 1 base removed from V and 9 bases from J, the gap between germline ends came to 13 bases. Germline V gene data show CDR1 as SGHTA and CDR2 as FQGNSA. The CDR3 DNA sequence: TGTGCCAGCAGCTTAGTTGCAGGAGGTGTTTCACCCCTCCACTTT. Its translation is CASSLVAGGVSPLHF.

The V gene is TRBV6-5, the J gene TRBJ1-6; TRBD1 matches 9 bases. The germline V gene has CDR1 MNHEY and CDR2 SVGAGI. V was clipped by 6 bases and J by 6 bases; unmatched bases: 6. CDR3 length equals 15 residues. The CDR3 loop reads CASRTQGAFNSPLHF. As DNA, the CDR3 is TGTGCCAGCAGAACACAGGGGGCTTTTAATTCACCCCTCCACTTT.

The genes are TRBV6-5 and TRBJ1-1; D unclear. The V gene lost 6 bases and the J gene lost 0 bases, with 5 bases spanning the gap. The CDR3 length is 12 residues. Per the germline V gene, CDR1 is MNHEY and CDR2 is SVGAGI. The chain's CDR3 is CASRQLNTEAFF. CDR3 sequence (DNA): TGTGCCAGCAGACAGTTGAACACTGAAGCTTTCTTT.

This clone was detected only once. CDR3 sequence (DNA): TGCGCCAGCAGCCAGGATACTAGTGAATACAATGAGCAGTTCTTC. Protein: CASSQDTSEYNEQFF. The V gene is TRBV4-3, the J gene TRBJ2-1; maybe TRBD2 (5 bases). The V and J ends lost 3 bases and 4 bases respectively, with 13 bases between them. This CDR3 spans 15 amino acids. In germline, CDR1 is LGHNA, CDR2 YSLEER.

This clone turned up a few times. CDR3 region: CAVLRLGANTEAFF. The CDR3 DNA reads TGCGCCGTCCTTCGACTGGGGGCGAACACTGAAGCTTTCTTT. The gene calls are TRBV23-1 and TRBJ1-1, with a tentative D call TRBD1 (6 bases). TRBV23-1 is annotated as an ORF whose role is uncertain. Trimming cost V 11 bases and J 1 base, with 17 bases left between them. CDR3 size: 14 residues.

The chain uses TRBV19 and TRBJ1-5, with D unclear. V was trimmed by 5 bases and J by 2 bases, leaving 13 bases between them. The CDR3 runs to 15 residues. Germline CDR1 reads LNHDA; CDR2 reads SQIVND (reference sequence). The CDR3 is CASSPGSLRNQPQHF. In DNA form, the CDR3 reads TGTGCCAGTAGTCCAGGATCACTTCGCAATCAGCCCCAGCATTTT.

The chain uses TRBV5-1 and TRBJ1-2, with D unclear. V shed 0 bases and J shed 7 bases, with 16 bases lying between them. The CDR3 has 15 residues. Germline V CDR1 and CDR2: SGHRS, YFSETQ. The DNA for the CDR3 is TGCGCCAGCAGCTTGGGTTCTTTCACTCCGAGTGGCTACACCTTC. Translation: CASSLGSFTPSGYTF.

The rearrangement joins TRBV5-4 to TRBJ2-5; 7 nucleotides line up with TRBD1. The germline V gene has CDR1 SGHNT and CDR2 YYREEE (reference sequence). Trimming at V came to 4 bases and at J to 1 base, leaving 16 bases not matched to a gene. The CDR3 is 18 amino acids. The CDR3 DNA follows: TGTGCCAGCAGCGCGGCCCCTACAGGGGCCGAACTCCAAGAGACCCAGTACTTC. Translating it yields CASSAAPTGAELQETQYF.

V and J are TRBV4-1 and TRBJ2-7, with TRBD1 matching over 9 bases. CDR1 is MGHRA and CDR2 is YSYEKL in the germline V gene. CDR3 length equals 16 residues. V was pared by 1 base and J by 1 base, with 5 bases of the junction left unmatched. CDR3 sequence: CASSQALGTGSYEQYF. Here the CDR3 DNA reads TGCGCCAGCAGCCAAGCCCTAGGGACAGGGTCCTACGAGCAGTACTTC.

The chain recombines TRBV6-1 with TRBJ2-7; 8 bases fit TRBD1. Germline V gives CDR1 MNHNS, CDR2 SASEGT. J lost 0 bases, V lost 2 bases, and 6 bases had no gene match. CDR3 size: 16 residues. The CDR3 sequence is CASSERRQGPSYEQYF. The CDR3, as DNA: TGTGCCAGCAGTGAAAGAAGACAGGGGCCCTCCTACGAGCAGTACTTC.